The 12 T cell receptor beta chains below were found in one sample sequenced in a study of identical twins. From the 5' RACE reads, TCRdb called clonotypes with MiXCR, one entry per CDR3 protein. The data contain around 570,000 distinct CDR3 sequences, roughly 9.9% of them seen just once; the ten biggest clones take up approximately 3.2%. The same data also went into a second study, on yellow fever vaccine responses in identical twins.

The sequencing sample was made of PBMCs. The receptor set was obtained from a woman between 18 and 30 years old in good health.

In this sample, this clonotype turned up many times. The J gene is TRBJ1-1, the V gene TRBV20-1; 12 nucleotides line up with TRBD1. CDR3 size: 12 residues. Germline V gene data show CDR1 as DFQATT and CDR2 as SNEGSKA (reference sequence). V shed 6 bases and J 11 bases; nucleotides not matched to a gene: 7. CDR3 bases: TGCAGTGCAGGGACAGGGGGCGGAGGCGCTTTCTTT. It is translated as CSAGTGGGGAFF.

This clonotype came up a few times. The CDR3 loop reads CASSQEVQGLYEQYF. The CDR3, as DNA: TGCGCCAGCAGCCAAGAAGTACAGGGACTCTACGAGCAGTACTTC. The rearrangement links TRBV4-1 to TRBJ2-7; D is tentatively TRBD1 or TRBD2 (6 bases each). The germline V gene has CDR1 MGHRA and CDR2 YSYEKL. The CDR3 has 15 residues. The V end lost 0 bases, the J end lost 3 bases, and 12 bases lay between the germline ends.

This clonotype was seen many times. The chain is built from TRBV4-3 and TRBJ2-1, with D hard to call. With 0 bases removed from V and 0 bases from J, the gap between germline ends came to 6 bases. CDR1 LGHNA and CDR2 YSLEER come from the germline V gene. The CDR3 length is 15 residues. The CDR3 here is CASSQDASSYNEQFF. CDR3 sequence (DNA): TGCGCCAGCAGCCAAGATGCTAGCTCCTACAATGAGCAGTTCTTC.

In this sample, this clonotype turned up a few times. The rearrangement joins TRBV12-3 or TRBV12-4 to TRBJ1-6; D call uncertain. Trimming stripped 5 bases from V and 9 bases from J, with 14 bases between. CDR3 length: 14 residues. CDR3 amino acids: CASSLTAPGSPLHF. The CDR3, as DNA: TGTGCCAGCAGTCTTACAGCGCCGGGTTCACCCCTCCACTTT.

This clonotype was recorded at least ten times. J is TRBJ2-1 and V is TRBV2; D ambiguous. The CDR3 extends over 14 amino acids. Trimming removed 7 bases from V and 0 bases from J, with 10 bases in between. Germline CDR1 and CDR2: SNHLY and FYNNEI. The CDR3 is CASTRSTSYNEQFF. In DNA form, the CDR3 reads TGTGCCAGCACAAGGTCTACCTCCTACAATGAGCAGTTCTTC.

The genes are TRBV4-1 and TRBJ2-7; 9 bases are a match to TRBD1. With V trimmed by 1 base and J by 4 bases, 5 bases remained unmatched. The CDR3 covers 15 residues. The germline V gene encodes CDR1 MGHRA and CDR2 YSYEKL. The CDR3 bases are TGCGCCAGCAGCCAAGCGACAGGGGGTTATTACGAGCAGTACTTC. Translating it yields CASSQATGGYYEQYF.

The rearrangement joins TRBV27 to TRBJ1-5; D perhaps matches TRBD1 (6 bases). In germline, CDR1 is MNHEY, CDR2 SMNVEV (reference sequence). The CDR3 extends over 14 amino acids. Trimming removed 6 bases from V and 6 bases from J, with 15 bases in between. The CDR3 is CASSLGGVSQPQHF. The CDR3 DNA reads TGTGCCAGCAGCTTAGGGGGGGTAAGTCAGCCCCAGCATTTT.

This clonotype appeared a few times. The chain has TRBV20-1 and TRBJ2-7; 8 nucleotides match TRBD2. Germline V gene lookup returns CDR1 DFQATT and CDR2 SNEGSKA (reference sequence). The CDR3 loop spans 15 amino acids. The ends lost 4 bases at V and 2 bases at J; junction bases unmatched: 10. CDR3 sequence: CSATPGGKGTYEQYF. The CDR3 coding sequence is TGCAGTGCTACCCCGGGGGGGAAGGGCACCTACGAGCAGTACTTC.

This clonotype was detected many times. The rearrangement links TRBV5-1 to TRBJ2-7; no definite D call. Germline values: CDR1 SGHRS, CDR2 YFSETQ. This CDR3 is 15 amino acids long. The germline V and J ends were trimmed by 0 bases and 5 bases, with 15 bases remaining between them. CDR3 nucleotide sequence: TGCGCCAGCAGCTTGGCGACGACAACGAATGACGAGCAGTACTTC. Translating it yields CASSLATTTNDEQYF.

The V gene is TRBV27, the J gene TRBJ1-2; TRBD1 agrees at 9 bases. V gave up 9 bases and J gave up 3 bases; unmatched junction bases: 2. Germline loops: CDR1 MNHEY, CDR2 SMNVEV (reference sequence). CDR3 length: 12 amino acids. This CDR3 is CASWDRDYGYTF. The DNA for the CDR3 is TGTGCCAGTTGGGACAGGGACTATGGCTACACCTTC.

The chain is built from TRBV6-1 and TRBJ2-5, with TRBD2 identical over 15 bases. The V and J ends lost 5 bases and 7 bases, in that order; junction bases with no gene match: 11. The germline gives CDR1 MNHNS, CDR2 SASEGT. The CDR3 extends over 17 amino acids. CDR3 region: CASSPGTSGGIPLTQYF. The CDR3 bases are TGTGCCAGCAGTCCCGGGACTAGCGGGGGGATTCCATTGACCCAGTACTTC.

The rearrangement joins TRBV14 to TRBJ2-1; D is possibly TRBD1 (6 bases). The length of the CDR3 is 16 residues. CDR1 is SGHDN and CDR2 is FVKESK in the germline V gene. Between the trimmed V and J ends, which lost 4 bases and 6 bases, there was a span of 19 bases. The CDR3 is CASSPLEQGTLNEQFF. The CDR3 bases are TGTGCCAGCAGCCCTTTAGAACAGGGAACCCTCAATGAGCAGTTCTTC.